This is a list of T cell receptor beta chains from one sample in a study of blood T cell repertoires in COVID-19. Clones were sequenced by immunoSEQ multiplex PCR, and TCRdb holds only the in-frame ones, with some missing. The sample has 200,000 to 250,000 clones; roughly 84% are singletons. Source material: peripheral blood. The receptor source for this set is a woman aged 60-70 years with acute or convalescent COVID-19. Both conserved end residues are trimmed from each CDR3. Each record gives: J gene, clone size, V gene, CDR3 protein. Some rows mark clone size as missing; the rest say once, few, many or name a class of expanded clone.

J: TRBJ2-2
size: -
V: TRBV28
CDR3: ASSPPLGTGLSGELF

J: TRBJ2-3
size: -
V: TRBV5-1
CDR3: ASSNPSTDTQY

J: TRBJ2-5
size: -
V: TRBV14
CDR3: ASSRLGVQETQY

J: TRBJ2-3
size: once
V: TRBV5-1
CDR3: ASSLGQGVDTQY

J: TRBJ2-3
size: -
V: TRBV9
CDR3: ASSPNGVTDTQY

J: TRBJ1-5
size: few
V: TRBV28
CDR3: ASSPDGRNNQPQH

J: TRBJ1-3
size: once
V: TRBV6-1
CDR3: ASSEFLEKRDGNTIY

J: TRBJ1-5
size: few
V: TRBV28
CDR3: ASSFSQGVGQPQH

J: TRBJ1-2
size: -
V: TRBV29-1
CDR3: SVWTGSYGYT

J: TRBJ2-1
size: -
V: TRBV25-1
CDR3: ASLAGPNNEQF

J: TRBJ2-3
size: -
V: TRBV19
CDR3: ASTQADTQY

J: TRBJ2-3
size: few
V: TRBV7-3
CDR3: ASSSQGQGTDTQY

J: TRBJ2-5
size: -
V: TRBV2
CDR3: ASSLDRYQETQY

J: TRBJ1-1
size: few
V: TRBV18
CDR3: ASSPQTEIAF

J: TRBJ1-2
size: -
V: TRBV19
CDR3: ASSIRTGGGFGYT

J: TRBJ2-7
size: -
V: TRBV7-9
CDR3: ASTGTGTYEQY

J: TRBJ1-4
size: once
V: TRBV28
CDR3: ASSLVKKPHEKLF

J: TRBJ1-2
size: -
V: TRBV2
CDR3: ASSEGTDYGYT

J: TRBJ1-1
size: -
V: TRBV12-3/TRBV12-4
CDR3: ASSLGGREAF

J: TRBJ2-5
size: -
V: TRBV6-2/TRBV6-3
CDR3: ASSAGGETQY

J: TRBJ1-6
size: -
V: TRBV2
CDR3: ASSAPARDSSSPLH

J: TRBJ1-3
size: -
V: TRBV11-2
CDR3: ASSRVGQGASGNTIY

J: TRBJ2-5
size: -
V: TRBV2
CDR3: ASTWSSGGQETQY

J: TRBJ2-7
size: -
V: TRBV5-4
CDR3: ASSQGQGASYEQY

J: TRBJ2-7
size: -
V: TRBV5-1
CDR3: ASSQGQGRNEQY

J: TRBJ1-6
size: -
V: TRBV18
CDR3: ASSPGTGASNSPLH

J: TRBJ2-1
size: once
V: TRBV9
CDR3: ASSVAGVHNEQF

J: TRBJ2-1
size: -
V: TRBV3-1/TRBV3-2
CDR3: ASSQDRGLPTYNEQF

J: TRBJ2-7
size: once
V: TRBV7-9
CDR3: ASSSHRGQGAREQY

J: TRBJ1-2
size: -
V: TRBV7-2
CDR3: ASSLTGVNYGYT

J: TRBJ1-2
size: -
V: TRBV7-3
CDR3: ASSSGTGSGYT

J: TRBJ1-5
size: -
V: TRBV21-1
CDR3: ASRDRRCFQPQH

J: TRBJ1-2
size: -
V: TRBV7-2
CDR3: ASRQGQEFLYGYT